Listed below are T cell receptor beta chains from one sample, sequenced in a study of T-cell reconstitution after alpha-beta-depleted transplantation in children. TCRdb re-analysed the PCR reads in MiXCR, keeping a single row per CDR3 protein. The profile shows about 610,000 distinct CDR3 sequences, more than 9% of them singletons. This specimen was PBMCs from the stem cell graft donor, taken from the stem cell graft. The source is a human donor who donated a stem cell graft to a child with acute myeloid leukemia. Each CDR3 is given with its conserved first and last residue. A D gene is named only where the DNA matches it firmly. Part of the rows lack a size; the others show once, few, many or a class for expanded clones.

CDR3 DNA	CDR3 protein	V gene	J gene	clone size	D gene
TGTGCCAGCAGCATTCGGGGACTAGCGGGACGCCGGGGAAACATTCAGTACTTC	CASSIRGLAGRRGNIQYF	TRBV21-1	TRBJ2-4	-	-
TGCAGTGCTTCCCTAGCGGGAGGGACCTACGAGCAGTACTTC	CSASLAGGTYEQYF	TRBV20-1	TRBJ2-7	many	TRBD2
TGTGCCAGCAGCTTAGCCGGACTTAACACCGGGGAGCTGTTTTTT	CASSLAGLNTGELFF	TRBV11-1	TRBJ2-2	many	-
TGCAGCGTTCGACTAGCGGGAGGATACACCGGGGAGCTGTTTTTT	CSVRLAGGYTGELFF	TRBV29-1	TRBJ2-2	-	TRBD2
TGTGCCAGCAGCCAAGAAGCAGGGGCAGGGACTGAAGCTTTCTTT	CASSQEAGAGTEAFF	TRBV14	TRBJ1-1	-	-
TGCAGCGCCCCGAGCACTAGCGGGGTTAGCACAGATACGCAGTATTTT	CSAPSTSGVSTDTQYF	TRBV29-1	TRBJ2-3	many	TRBD2
TGTGCCAGCAGCGCTAGGACTAGCGGGACTCACGAGCAGTACTTC	CASSARTSGTHEQYF	TRBV3-1	TRBJ2-7	many	TRBD2
TGTGCCAGCTCAGTAGCGGGAGGGCCGATAATTAATGAGCAGTTCTTC	CASSVAGGPIINEQFF	TRBV2	TRBJ2-1	-	TRBD2
TGTGCCACCAGCAGAGATCAACCGCCCCTCCACTTT	CATSRDQPPLHF	TRBV15	TRBJ1-6	few	-
TGTGCCAGCAGCTTATCGAACTCTGGGGCCAACGTCCTGACTTTC	CASSLSNSGANVLTF	TRBV7-9	TRBJ2-6	-	-
TGCGCCAGCAGCTTGGTCCCTTGGGCAGATACGCAGTATTTT	CASSLVPWADTQYF	TRBV5-1	TRBJ2-3	few	-
TGCAGTGCCCGGACTAGCGCAATGGATGAGCAGTTCTTC	CSARTSAMDEQFF	TRBV20-1	TRBJ2-1	-	TRBD2
TGCGCCAGCAGCCAAGATTTCTGGACGGGAGTGTTCTTC	CASSQDFWTGVFF	TRBV4-3	TRBJ2-1	many	-
TGTGCCAGCAGCTCTTTACTAACAGGGAGCTCCTACAATGAGCAGTTCTTC	CASSSLLTGSSYNEQFF	TRBV7-9	TRBJ2-1	-	-
TGTGCCAGCTCTCCCTCCGGGACGGATAATTCACCCCTCCACTTT	CASSPSGTDNSPLHF	TRBV28	TRBJ1-6	-	-
TGCGCCAGCAGCATAACGGCAGCGGGAGGGTCCTACGAGCAGTACTTC	CASSITAAGGSYEQYF	TRBV5-1	TRBJ2-7	many	TRBD2
TGTGCCAGCAGCTCCTTAGGACAGTATAGCAATCAGCCCCAGCATTTT	CASSSLGQYSNQPQHF	TRBV7-8	TRBJ1-5	many	-
TGTGCCAGCAACCGAAGCCCCGGGGAGGAGGATGAGCAGTTCTTC	CASNRSPGEEDEQFF	TRBV7-8	TRBJ2-1	few	-
TGCGCCAGCAGCCAAGATGCAGCGGGAAGGACCTACAATGAGCAGTTCTTC	CASSQDAAGRTYNEQFF	TRBV4-3	TRBJ2-1	many	TRBD2
TGTGCCAGCAAAGGGGGGTCACACGCGCAGTATTTT	CASKGGSHAQYF	TRBV14	TRBJ2-3	-	-
TGTGCCAGCAGCGGGCTCCTCAATGAGCAGTTCTTC	CASSGLLNEQFF	TRBV5-4	TRBJ2-1	-	-
TGCGCCAGCACCCTGGGACTAGCGGGCCGGTACAATGAGCAGTTCTTC	CASTLGLAGRYNEQFF	TRBV5-1	TRBJ2-1	many	TRBD2
TGCAGTGCTCGACCCCTCTACGATGAGCAGTTCTTC	CSARPLYDEQFF	TRBV20-1	TRBJ2-1	few	-
TGTGCCAGCAGCTTGGTGGAGGGAGATCAGCAGTTCTTC	CASSLVEGDQQFF	TRBV5-6	TRBJ2-1	few	-
TGTGCCACCAGTCAGACTAGCGGGAGACGGACCGGGGAGCTGTTTTTT	CATSQTSGRRTGELFF	TRBV24-1	TRBJ2-2	few	TRBD2
TGTGCCAGCAGCCCGACTAGCGCTACCTACGAGCAGTACTTC	CASSPTSATYEQYF	TRBV12-3/TRBV12-4	TRBJ2-7	many	TRBD2
TGTGCCAGCAGCTTAGTGCTCGGCAATGAGCAGTTCTTC	CASSLVLGNEQFF	TRBV7-8	TRBJ2-1	many	-
TGTGCCACCAGTGATGTAGCGGGAAGTCAAAGGGAGCTGTTTTTT	CATSDVAGSQRELFF	TRBV24-1	TRBJ2-2	few	TRBD2
TGTGCCAGCAGTGCCGGACTAGCGGACCTCTCTCCCTACGAGCAGTACTTC	CASSAGLADLSPYEQYF	TRBV6-1	TRBJ2-7	-	TRBD2
TGCAGTGCGTACAGGGAGACCACTGAAGCTTTCTTT	CSAYRETTEAFF	TRBV20-1	TRBJ1-1	-	-
TGTGCCAGCAGTAATAGTGGAGATAGCAATCAGCCCCAGCATTTT	CASSNSGDSNQPQHF	TRBV7-6	TRBJ1-5	-	-
TGTGCCAGCAGCTTATCAATGGCCGGAGACACTGAAGCTTTCTTT	CASSLSMAGDTEAFF	TRBV7-2	TRBJ1-1	-	-
TGTGCCAGCAGTGCTAGCGGGGGTCGAGATACGCAGTATTTT	CASSASGGRDTQYF	TRBV6-2/TRBV6-3	TRBJ2-3	few	TRBD2
TGTGCCAGCAGCCCCTTAGGACAGGGCCTTTCCTACGAGCAGTACTTC	CASSPLGQGLSYEQYF	TRBV4-2	TRBJ2-7	many	TRBD1
TGTGCCAGCAGCCAAGAAGGACAGTTAGCCAAAAACATTCAGTACTTC	CASSQEGQLAKNIQYF	TRBV3-1	TRBJ2-4	-	-
TGCAGCGTTACAGGGCTAGCGGCCTCCTACGAGCAGTACTTC	CSVTGLAASYEQYF	TRBV29-1	TRBJ2-7	-	-
TGCAGTCGGGAAATTCCGGGACAGGTACAAGAGACCCAGTACTTC	CSREIPGQVQETQYF	TRBV20-1	TRBJ2-5	few	TRBD1
TGTGCCAGCAGTTCGACAGCGTTCCAAGAGACCCAGTACTTC	CASSSTAFQETQYF	TRBV27	TRBJ2-5	-	-
TGCGCCAGCAGCTTGGACCAACTAGCGAGACTCTCCTACGAGCAGTACTTC	CASSLDQLARLSYEQYF	TRBV5-1	TRBJ2-7	-	TRBD2
TGTGCCAGCAGTGTGGCCGGGAGGGCTTACGAGCAGTACTTC	CASSVAGRAYEQYF	TRBV25-1	TRBJ2-7	-	TRBD2
TGTGCCAGCAGCGTCGACGGAAGCTATGGCTACACCTTC	CASSVDGSYGYTF	TRBV9	TRBJ1-2	few	-
TGCGCCAGCAGCCAAGAACGGGTAGCCCTAGAGACCCAGTACTTC	CASSQERVALETQYF	TRBV4-3	TRBJ2-5	-	-
TGCAGCGTTTCAGGGACCGAATCTGGGGCCAACGTCCTGACTTTC	CSVSGTESGANVLTF	TRBV29-1	TRBJ2-6	-	-
TGTGCCAGCAGTGATGGAACGGGAGGGATTAATGAGCAGTTCTTC	CASSDGTGGINEQFF	TRBV2	TRBJ2-1	few	TRBD2
TGCAGTGCTAGAGTAGCAGTCGGTGGCTACACCTTC	CSARVAVGGYTF	TRBV20-1	TRBJ1-2	few	-
TGTGCCAGCAGCCAATTCCCCGGGGCCAGCTCGATCTTC	CASSQFPGASSIF	TRBV3-1	TRBJ2-1	-	-
TGCAGCGTTTCCGAGAGGAGAGAGACCCAGTACTTC	CSVSERRETQYF	TRBV29-1	TRBJ2-5	many	-
TGTGCCAGCAGTTTGGACCACCCCAACTATGGCTACACCTTC	CASSLDHPNYGYTF	TRBV12-3/TRBV12-4	TRBJ1-2	-	-
TGTGCCAGCAGCTTAGAATCCGCGATTAGCACAGATACGCAGTATTTT	CASSLESAISTDTQYF	TRBV7-2	TRBJ2-3	many	-
TGTGCCAGCAGCGTACCGGGACAGATATACAATGAGCAGTTCTTC	CASSVPGQIYNEQFF	TRBV6-2/TRBV6-3	TRBJ2-1	few	TRBD1
TGTGCCAGCAGTGAACTAAACAGCAATGAGCAGTTCTTC	CASSELNSNEQFF	TRBV25-1	TRBJ2-1	-	-
TGTGCCAGCGCACACAGGGGTCCACTATCCTACAATGAGCAGTTCTTC	CASAHRGPLSYNEQFF	TRBV14	TRBJ2-1	-	TRBD1
TGCGCCAGCAGCGTGGGAGTAGCGTTCCTAGGACCGTTCTTC	CASSVGVAFLGPFF	TRBV5-1	TRBJ2-1	-	-
TGCAGTGCTAGAGCGGGGTCCTCGGATCAGCCCCAGCATTTT	CSARAGSSDQPQHF	TRBV20-1	TRBJ1-5	few	-
TGCGCCAGCAGTGGATTCGATGAGCAGTTCTTC	CASSGFDEQFF	TRBV5-1	TRBJ2-1	-	-